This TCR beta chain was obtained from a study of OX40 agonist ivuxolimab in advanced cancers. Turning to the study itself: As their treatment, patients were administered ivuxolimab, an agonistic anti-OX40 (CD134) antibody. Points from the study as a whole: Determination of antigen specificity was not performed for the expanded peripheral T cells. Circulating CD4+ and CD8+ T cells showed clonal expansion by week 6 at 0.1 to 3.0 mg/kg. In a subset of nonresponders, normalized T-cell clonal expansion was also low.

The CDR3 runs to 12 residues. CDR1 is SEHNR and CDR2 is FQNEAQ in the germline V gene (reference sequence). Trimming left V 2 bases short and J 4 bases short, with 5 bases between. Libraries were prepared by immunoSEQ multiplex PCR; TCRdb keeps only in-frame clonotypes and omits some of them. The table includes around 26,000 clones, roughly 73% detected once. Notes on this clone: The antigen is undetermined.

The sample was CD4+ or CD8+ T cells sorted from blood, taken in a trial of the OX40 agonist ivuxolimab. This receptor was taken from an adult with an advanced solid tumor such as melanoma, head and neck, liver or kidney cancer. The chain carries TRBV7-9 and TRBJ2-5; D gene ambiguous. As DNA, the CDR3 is TGTGCCAGCAGCTTATTGGTAGAGACCCAGTACTTC. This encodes CASSLLVETQYF.